This entry concerns a single T cell receptor beta chain. Its antigen remains unidentified. Produced via immunoSEQ multiplex PCR; TCRdb's table is partial and in-frame only. Among 80,000 or so clones listed, over 75% were seen once. This record belongs to a study of T cell responses to AZD1222 COVID-19 vaccine. Study-wide results and limits: After two AZD1222 doses, spike-specific TCR breadth and depth rose versus day 0. The study identified only five to seven AZD1222 recipients as seropositive at baseline. Mostly white British, mostly female donors; authors suggested clonal diversity may be underestimated. Across the whole spike, CD4 TCRs peaked at regions 160-218 and 743-854.

This TCR came from an adult who received the AZD1222 COVID-19 vaccine. The sequencing used peripheral blood, collected 28 days after the second AZD1222 dose.

The CDR3: CASSREDRGVYGYTF. The CDR3 nucleotides are TGTGCCAGCAGTAGGGAGGACAGGGGGGTCTATGGCTACACCTTC. This sequence joins TRBV6-5 and TRBJ1-2; 10 bases match TRBD1. The junction had 7 bases not matched to a gene; V was cut back by 5 bases and J by 4 bases. The CDR3 has 15 residues. Germline assignment: CDR1 MNHEY and CDR2 SVGAGI.